This record looks at one TCR beta chain sequence and its context. V was pared by 5 bases and J by 4 bases, with 8 bases of the junction left unmatched. Germline V gives CDR1 SGHTA, CDR2 FQGNSA. This CDR3 comprises 15 residues. The data belong to a study of blood T cell repertoires in COVID-19. Sequencing was performed with immunoSEQ multiplex PCR; in TCRdb, only in-frame clones are kept and a portion is missing. The sample has about 260,000 clones; 85% to 90% are singletons. Sequenced material: peripheral blood. This clonotype originated in a woman aged 40-49 years who had recovered from COVID-19. This chain joins TRBV7-2 and TRBJ1-5, with TRBD1 identical over 7 bases. The chain's CDR3 is CASSPDRAQNQPQHF. The CDR3 DNA reads TGTGCCAGCAGCCCTGACAGGGCTCAAAATCAGCCCCAGCATTTT.